This T cell receptor beta chain was captured by sequencing in a study of control samples from healthy donors and cancer patients. Per germline, CDR1 LGHDT and CDR2 YNNKEL (reference sequence). Trimming cost V 2 bases and J 11 bases, with 15 bases left between them. The CDR3 loop spans 13 amino acids. Measured with immunoSEQ multiplex PCR; TCRdb has only the in-frame clones, and not every one. The sample carries about 130,000 clones, around nine tenths recorded once. This clonotype was obtained from a man in his forties in good health. J is TRBJ1-1 and V is TRBV3-1 (or the pseudogene TRBV3-2); a possible D gene is TRBD1 (5 bases). Sequenced input: blood. The CDR3 region is CASSQSRGREAFF. In DNA form, the CDR3 reads TGTGCCAGCAGCCAATCAAGGGGCAGGGAGGCTTTCTTT.